The table lists the clone carrying this T cell receptor (beta chain) with a few counts. Antigen: not known. The data were obtained in a study of response to subunit inactivated influenza vaccine. TCRdb called the RT-PCR reads again in MiXCR, with one record for every CDR3 protein. The sample carries roughly 710,000 distinct CDR3 sequences, 12% to 15% recorded once. Germline V gives CDR1 SNHLY, CDR2 FYNNEI. V was clipped by 6 bases and J by 9 bases; unmatched bases: 5. This CDR3 comprises 12 residues. Study-wide results and caveats: The authors put forward the suggestion that each seasonal influenza vaccination may bring in only a limited number of new T cells.

The sample consisted of PBMCs from blood, taken around 14 days before vaccination. J is TRBJ2-1 and V is TRBV2, with 7 bases that match TRBD1. This sequence was found in a man aged 50 to 59 who received an inactivated influenza vaccine. In DNA form, the CDR3 reads TGTGCCAGCAGGGAACAGGGGCTTGAGCAGTTCTTC. This encodes CASREQGLEQFF. Using reference TRBV2 and TRBJ2-1 for the parts outside the CDR3, the full variable domain is EPEVTQTPSHQVTQMGQEVILRCVPISNHLYFYWYRQILGQKVEFLVSFYNNEISEKSEIFDDQFSVERPDGSNFTLKIRSTKLEDSAMYFCASREQGLEQFFGPGTRLTVL.